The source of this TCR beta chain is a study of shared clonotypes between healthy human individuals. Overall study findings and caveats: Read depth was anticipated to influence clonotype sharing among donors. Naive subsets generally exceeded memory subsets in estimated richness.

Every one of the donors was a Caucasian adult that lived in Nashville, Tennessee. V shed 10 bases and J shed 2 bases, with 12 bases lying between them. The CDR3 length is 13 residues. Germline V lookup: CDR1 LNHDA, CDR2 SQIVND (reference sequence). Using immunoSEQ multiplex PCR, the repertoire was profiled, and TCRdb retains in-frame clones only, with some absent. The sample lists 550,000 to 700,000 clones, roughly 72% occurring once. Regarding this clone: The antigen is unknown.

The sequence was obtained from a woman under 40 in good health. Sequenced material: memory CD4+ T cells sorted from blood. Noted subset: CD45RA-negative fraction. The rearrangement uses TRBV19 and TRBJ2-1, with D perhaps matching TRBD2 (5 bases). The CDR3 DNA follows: TGTGCCACGGTGGGAGCGCCCTACAATGAGCAGTTCTTC. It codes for CATVGAPYNEQFF.